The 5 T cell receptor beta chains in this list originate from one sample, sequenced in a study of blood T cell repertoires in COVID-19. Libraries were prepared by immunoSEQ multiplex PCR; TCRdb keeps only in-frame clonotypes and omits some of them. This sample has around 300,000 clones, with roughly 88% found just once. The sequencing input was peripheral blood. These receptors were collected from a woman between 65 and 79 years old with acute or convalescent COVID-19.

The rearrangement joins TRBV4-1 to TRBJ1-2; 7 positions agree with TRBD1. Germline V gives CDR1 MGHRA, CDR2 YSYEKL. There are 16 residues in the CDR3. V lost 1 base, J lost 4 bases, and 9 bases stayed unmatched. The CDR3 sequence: CASSQGGNRGSYGYTF. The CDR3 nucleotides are TGCGCCAGCAGCCAAGGAGGAAACAGGGGATCCTATGGCTACACCTTC.

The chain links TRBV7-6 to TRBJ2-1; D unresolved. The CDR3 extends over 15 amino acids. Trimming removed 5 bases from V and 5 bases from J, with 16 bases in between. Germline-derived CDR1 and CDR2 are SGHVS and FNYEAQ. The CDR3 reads CASSIRPLPNNEQFF. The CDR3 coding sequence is TGTGCCAGCAGCATCCGACCACTACCCAACAATGAGCAGTTCTTC.

The CDR3 region has the DNA TGTGCCAGCAGCTCTCTAGCGGGAAACCCCTACGAGCAGTACTTC. It codes for CASSSLAGNPYEQYF. The V and J genes are TRBV7-9 and TRBJ2-7; 9 bases fit TRBD2. The CDR3 covers 15 residues. The V segment lost 4 bases and the J segment 2 bases; nucleotides outside the gene matches: 6. CDR1 is SEHNR, CDR2 FQNEAQ, per germline (reference sequence).

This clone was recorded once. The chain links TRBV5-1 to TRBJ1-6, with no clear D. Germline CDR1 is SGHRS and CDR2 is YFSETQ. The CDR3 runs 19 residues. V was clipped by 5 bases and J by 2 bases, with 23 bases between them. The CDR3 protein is CASRTENTLAKPYNSPLHF. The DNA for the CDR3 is TGCGCCAGCAGAACGGAGAACACTCTGGCCAAGCCCTATAATTCACCCCTCCACTTT.

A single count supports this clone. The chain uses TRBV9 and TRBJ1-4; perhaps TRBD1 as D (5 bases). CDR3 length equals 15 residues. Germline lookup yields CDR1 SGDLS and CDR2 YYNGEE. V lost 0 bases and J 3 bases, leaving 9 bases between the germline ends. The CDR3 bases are TGTGCCAGCAGCGTAGCGGACACTCCTAATGAAAAACTGTTTTTT. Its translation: CASSVADTPNEKLFF.